This T cell receptor (beta chain) was identified in a study of glioma-infiltrating T cells after dendritic cell vaccination. Study-wide findings and caveats: Longer survival after dendritic cell vaccination followed higher pretreatment TIL content. Higher TCR clonality did not directly relate to longer survival.

On this clone: What it binds is not known.

All glioblastoma patients lacked an isocitrate dehydrogenase mutation. The primer mix had 60 V beta and 13 J beta primers. Using immunoSEQ multiplex PCR, the repertoire was profiled, and TCRdb retains in-frame clones only, with some absent. This table has over 55,000 clones, roughly 79% appearing once. This sequence was found in a human donor with glioblastoma. The specimen was blood, collected before dendritic cell vaccination.

The CDR3 here is CASSYVRKNTEAFF. CDR3 coding DNA: TGTGCCAGCAGTTACGTCAGGAAGAACACTGAAGCTTTCTTT. J is TRBJ1-1 and V is TRBV6-5; D gene ambiguous. The length of the CDR3 is 14 residues. V shed 2 bases and J shed 1 base, with 8 bases lying between them. Germline lookup yields CDR1 MNHEY and CDR2 SVGAGI.